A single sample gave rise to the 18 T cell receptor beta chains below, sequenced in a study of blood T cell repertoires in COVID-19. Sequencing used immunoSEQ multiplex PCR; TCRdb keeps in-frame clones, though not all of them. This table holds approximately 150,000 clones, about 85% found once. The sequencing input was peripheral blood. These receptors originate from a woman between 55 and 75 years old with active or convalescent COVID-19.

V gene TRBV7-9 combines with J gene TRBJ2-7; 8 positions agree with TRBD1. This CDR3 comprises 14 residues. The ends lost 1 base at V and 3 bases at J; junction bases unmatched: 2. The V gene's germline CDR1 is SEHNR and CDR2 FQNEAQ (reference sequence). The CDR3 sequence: CASSLGGQGYEQYF. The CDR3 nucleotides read TGTGCCAGCAGCTTAGGAGGACAGGGCTACGAGCAGTACTTC.

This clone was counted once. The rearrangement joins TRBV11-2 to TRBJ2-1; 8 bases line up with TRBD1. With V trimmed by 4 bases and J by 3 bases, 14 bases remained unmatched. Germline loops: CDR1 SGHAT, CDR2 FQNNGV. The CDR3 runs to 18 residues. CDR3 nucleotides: TGTGCCAGCAGCTACCAGAGCAGGGGGCGGTGGTACTACAATGAGCAGTTCTTC. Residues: CASSYQSRGRWYYNEQFF.

CDR3 bases: TGTGCCAGCAGCCCACCCAGACAGGGACCCTATGGCTACACCTTC. It translates to CASSPPRQGPYGYTF. The V gene is TRBV7-9, the J gene TRBJ1-2, with TRBD1 matching over 7 bases. J gave up 4 bases and V 5 bases, and 10 bases lay outside the gene matches. The CDR3 has 15 residues. CDR1 is SEHNR, CDR2 FQNEAQ, per germline (reference sequence).

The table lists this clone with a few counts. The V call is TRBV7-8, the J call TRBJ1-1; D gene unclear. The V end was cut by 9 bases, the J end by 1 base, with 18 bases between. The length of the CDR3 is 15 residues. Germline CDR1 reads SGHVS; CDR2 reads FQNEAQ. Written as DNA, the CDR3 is TGTGCCAGTTTATCATTCGCCGCGGGGAACACTGAAGCTTTCTTT. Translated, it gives CASLSFAAGNTEAFF. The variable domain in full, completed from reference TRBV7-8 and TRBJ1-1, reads GAGVSQSPRYKVAKRGQDVALRCDPISGHVSLFWYQQALGQGPEFLTYFQNEAQLDKSGLPSDRFFAERPEGSVSTLKIQRTQQEDSAVYLCASLSFAAGNTEAFFGQGTRLTVV.

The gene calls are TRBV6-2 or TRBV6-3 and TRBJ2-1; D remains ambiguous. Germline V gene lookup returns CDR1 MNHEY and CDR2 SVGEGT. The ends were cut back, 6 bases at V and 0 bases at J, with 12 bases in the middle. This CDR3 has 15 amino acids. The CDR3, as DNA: TGTGCCAGCAGCCCCACTATCAACTCCTACAATGAGCAGTTCTTC. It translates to CASSPTINSYNEQFF.

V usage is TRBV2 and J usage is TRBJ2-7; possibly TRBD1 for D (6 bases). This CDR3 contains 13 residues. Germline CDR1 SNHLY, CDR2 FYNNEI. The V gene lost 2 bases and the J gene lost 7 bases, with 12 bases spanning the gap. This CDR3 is CASSESRGSEQYF. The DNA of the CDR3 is TGTGCCAGCAGTGAATCGAGGGGGAGTGAGCAGTACTTC.

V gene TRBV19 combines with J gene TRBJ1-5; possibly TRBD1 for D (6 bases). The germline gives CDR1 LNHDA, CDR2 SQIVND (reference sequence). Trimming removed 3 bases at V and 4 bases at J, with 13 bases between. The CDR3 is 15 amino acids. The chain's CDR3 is CASSMAGVRNQPQHF. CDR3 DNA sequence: TGTGCCAGTAGTATGGCAGGGGTGAGGAATCAGCCCCAGCATTTT.

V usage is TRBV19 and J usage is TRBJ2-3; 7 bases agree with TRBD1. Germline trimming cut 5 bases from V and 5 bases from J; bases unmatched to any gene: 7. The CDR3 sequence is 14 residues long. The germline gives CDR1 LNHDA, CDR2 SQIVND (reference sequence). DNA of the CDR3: TGTGCCAGTAGTGATATACAGGGGTTAGATACGCAGTATTTT. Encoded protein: CASSDIQGLDTQYF.

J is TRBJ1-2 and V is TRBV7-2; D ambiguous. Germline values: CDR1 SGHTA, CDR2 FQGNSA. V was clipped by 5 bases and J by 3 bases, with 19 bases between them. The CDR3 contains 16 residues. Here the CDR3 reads CASSQRKYRGYYGYTF. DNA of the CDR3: TGTGCCAGCAGCCAAAGAAAATACCGGGGTTACTATGGCTACACCTTC. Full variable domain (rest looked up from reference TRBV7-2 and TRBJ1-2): GAGVSQSPSNKVTEKGKDVELRCDPISGHTALYWYRQSLGQGLEFLIYFQGNSAPDKSGLPSDRFSAERTGGSVSTLTIQRTQQEDSAVYLCASSQRKYRGYYGYTFGSGTRLTVV.

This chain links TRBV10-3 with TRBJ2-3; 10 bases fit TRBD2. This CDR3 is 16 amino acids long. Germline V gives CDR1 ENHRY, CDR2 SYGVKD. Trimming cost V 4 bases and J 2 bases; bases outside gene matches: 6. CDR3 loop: CAISVTSGASTDTQYF. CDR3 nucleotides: TGTGCCATCAGTGTTACTAGCGGGGCCTCCACAGATACGCAGTATTTT.

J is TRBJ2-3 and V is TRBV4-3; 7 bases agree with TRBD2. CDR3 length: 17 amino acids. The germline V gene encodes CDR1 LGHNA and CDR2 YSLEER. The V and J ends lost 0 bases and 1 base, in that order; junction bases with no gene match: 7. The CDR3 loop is CASSQDVASGRTDTQYF. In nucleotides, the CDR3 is TGCGCCAGCAGCCAAGATGTAGCTAGCGGCCGCACAGATACGCAGTATTTT.

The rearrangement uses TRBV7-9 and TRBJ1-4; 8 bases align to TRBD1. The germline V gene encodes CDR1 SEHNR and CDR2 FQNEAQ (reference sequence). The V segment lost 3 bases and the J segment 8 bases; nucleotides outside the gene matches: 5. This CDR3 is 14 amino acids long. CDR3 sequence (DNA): TGTGCCAGCAGCTTGAGCCAGGGGGCGGAAAAACTGTTTTTT. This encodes CASSLSQGAEKLFF. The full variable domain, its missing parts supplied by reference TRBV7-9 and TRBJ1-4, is DTGVSQNPRHKITKRGQNVTFRCDPISEHNRLYWYRQTLGQGPEFLTYFQNEAQLEKSRLLSDRFSAERPKGSFSTLEIQRTEQGDSAMYLCASSLSQGAEKLFFGSGTQLSVL.

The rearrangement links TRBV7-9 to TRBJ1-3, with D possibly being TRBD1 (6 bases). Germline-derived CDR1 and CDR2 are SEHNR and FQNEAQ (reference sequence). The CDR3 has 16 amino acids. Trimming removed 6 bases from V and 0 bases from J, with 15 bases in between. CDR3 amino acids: CASSTYRDYSGNTIYF. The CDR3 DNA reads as TGTGCCAGCAGTACGTACAGGGACTACTCTGGAAACACCATATATTTT.

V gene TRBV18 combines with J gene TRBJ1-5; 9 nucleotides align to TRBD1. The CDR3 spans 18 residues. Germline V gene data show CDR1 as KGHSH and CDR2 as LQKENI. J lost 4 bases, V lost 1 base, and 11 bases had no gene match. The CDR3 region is CASSPQGRTGGFNQPQHF. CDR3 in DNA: TGTGCCAGCTCACCACAAGGGCGAACAGGGGGCTTTAATCAGCCCCAGCATTTT.

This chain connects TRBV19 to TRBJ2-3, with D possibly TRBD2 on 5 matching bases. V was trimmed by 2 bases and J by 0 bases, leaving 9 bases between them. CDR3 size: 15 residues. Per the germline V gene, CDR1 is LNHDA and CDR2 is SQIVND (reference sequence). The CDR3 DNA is TGTGCCAGTAGTATATTCGGGGTTAGCACAGATACGCAGTATTTT. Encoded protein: CASSIFGVSTDTQYF. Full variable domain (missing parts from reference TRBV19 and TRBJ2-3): DGGITQSPKYLFRKEGQNVTLSCEQNLNHDAMYWYRQDPGQGLRLIYYSQIVNDFQKGDIAEGYSVSREKKESFPLTVTSAQKNPTAFYLCASSIFGVSTDTQYFGPGTRLTVL.

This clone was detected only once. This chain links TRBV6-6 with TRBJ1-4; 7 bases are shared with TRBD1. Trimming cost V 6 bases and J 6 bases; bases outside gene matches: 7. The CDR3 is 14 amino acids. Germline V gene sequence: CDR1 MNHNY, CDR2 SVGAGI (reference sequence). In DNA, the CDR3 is TGTGCCAGCAGAAAAGGACAGGTGGATGAAAAACTGTTTTTT. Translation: CASRKGQVDEKLFF.

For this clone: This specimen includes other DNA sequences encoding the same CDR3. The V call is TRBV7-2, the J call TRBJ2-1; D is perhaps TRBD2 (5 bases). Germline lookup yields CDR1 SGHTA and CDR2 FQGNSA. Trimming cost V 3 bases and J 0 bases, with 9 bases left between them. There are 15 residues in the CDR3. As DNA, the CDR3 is TGTGCCAGCAGCTTGGACTTCAGCTCCTACAATGAGCAGTTCTTC. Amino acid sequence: CASSLDFSSYNEQFF.

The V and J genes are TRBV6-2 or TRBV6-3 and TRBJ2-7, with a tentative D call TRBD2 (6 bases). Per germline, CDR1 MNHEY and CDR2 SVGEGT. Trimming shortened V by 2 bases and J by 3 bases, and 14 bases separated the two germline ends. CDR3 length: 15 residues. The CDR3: CASSYAGTTNYEQYF. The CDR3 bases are TGTGCCAGCAGTTACGCGGGGACCACCAACTACGAGCAGTACTTC.